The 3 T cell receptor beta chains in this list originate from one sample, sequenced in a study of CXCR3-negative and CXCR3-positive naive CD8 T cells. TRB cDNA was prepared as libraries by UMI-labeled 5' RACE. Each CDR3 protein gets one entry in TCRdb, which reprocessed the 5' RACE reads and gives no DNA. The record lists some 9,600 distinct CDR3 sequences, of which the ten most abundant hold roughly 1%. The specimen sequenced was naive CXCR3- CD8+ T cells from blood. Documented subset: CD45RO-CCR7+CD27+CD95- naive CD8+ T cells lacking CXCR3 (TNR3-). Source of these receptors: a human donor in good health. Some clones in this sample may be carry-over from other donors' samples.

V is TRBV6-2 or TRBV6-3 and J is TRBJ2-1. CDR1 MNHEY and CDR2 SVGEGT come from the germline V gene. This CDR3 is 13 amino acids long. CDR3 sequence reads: CASSRLAPDEQFF.

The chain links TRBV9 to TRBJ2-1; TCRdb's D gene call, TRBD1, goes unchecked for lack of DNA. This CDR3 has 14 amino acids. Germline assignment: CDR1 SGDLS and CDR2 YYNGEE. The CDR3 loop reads CASSARYRVNEQFF.

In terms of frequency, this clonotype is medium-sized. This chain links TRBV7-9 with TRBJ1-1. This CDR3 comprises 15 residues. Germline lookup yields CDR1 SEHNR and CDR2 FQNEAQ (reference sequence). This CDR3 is CASSLQPIGNTEAFF.